The 2 T cell receptor beta chains given below trace back to one sample, sequenced in a study of blood T cell repertoires in COVID-19. The protocol was immunoSEQ multiplex PCR, while the TCRdb copy is restricted to in-frame clones and leaves out a portion. The sample gives some 270,000 clones, 85% of which show up once; under 7% is in the top ten. Input material: PBMCs or T cells enriched from blood (not recorded which). These receptors were obtained from a woman in her forties or fifties who had been exposed to COVID-19.

This clone was counted a single time. This chain connects TRBV7-9 to TRBJ1-5, with D perhaps TRBD1 (5 bases). V lost 0 bases, J lost 6 bases, and 12 bases lay in between. CDR1 is SEHNR, CDR2 FQNEAQ, per germline (reference sequence). This CDR3 is 15 amino acids long. The CDR3 spells CASSLAGVRGQPQHF. DNA for the CDR3: TGTGCCAGCAGCTTAGCAGGGGTCAGAGGTCAGCCCCAGCATTTT.

The chain links TRBV7-8 to TRBJ1-5; weak D call: TRBD1 (6 bases). The CDR3 spans 14 residues. Trimming removed 5 bases at V and 2 bases at J, with 10 bases between. Germline V gene data show CDR1 as SGHVS and CDR2 as FQNEAQ. The chain's CDR3 is CASSPSGGNQPQHF. The CDR3 DNA reads TGTGCCAGCAGCCCCTCAGGGGGCAATCAGCCCCAGCATTTT.